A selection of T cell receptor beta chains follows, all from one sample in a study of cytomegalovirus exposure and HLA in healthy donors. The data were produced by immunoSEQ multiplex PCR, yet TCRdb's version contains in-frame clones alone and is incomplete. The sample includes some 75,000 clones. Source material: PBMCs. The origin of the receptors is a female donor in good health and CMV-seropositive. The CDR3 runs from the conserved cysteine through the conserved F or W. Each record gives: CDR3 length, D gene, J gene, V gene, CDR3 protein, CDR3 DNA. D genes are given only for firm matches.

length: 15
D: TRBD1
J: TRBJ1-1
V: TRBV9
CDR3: CASSPLQGIVTEAFF
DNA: TGTGCCAGCAGCCCATTACAGGGGATCGTCACTGAAGCTTTCTTT

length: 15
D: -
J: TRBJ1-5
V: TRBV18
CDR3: CASSPGRGGNQPQHF
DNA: TGTGCCAGCTCACCAGGCAGGGGAGGCAATCAGCCCCAGCATTTT

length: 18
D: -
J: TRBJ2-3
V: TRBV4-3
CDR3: CASSHTSDWRGITDTQYF
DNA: TGCGCCAGCAGCCACACCTCGGACTGGAGAGGGATCACAGATACGCAGTATTTT

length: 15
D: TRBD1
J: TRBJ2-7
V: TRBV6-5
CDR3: CASSYFGTGTYEQYF
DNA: TGTGCCAGCAGCTACTTTGGGACAGGGACCTACGAGCAGTACTTC

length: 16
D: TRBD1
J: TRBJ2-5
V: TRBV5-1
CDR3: CASSLDGQGAGETQYF
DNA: TGCGCCAGCAGCTTGGATGGACAGGGAGCGGGCGAGACCCAGTACTTC

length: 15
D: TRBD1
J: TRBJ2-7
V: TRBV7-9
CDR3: CASSLEGQGPLGQYF
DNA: TGTGCCAGCAGCTTAGAGGGACAGGGTCCCCTGGGGCAGTACTTC

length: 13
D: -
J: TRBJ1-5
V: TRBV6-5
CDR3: CASSYEGFQPQHF
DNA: TGTGCCAGCAGTTACGAGGGATTCCAGCCCCAGCATTTT

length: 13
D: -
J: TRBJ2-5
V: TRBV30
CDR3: CARRGFGGETQYF
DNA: TGTGCCCGCCGGGGTTTTGGAGGGGAGACCCAGTACTTC

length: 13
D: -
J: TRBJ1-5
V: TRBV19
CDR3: CASSIQRRQPQHF
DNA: TGTGCCAGTAGTATCCAACGGAGGCAGCCCCAGCATTTT

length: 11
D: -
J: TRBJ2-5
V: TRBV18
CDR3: CASSLTETQYF
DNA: TGTGCCAGCTCACTGACTGAGACCCAGTACTTC

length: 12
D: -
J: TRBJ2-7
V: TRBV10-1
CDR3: CASMAVLGEQYF
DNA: TGCGCCAGCATGGCGGTCCTCGGCGAGCAGTACTTC

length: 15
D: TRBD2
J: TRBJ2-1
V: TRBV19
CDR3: CASSIQAGGYNEQFF
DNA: TGTGCCAGTAGTATACAAGCGGGGGGGTACAATGAGCAGTTCTTC

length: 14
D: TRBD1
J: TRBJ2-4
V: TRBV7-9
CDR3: CASSPQGAGNIQYF
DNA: TGTGCCAGCAGCCCGCAGGGGGCGGGGAACATTCAGTACTTC

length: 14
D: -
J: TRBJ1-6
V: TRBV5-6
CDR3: CASSLDRAYSPLHF
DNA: TGTGCCAGCAGCTTGGACAGGGCGTACTCACCCCTCCACTTT

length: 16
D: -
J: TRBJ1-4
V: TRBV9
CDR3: CASSVGGRDRNEKLFF
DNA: TGTGCCAGCAGCGTAGGGGGCAGGGATAGAAATGAAAAACTGTTTTTT

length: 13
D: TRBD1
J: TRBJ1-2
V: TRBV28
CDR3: CASRGGQTLVYTF
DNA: TGTGCCAGCAGGGGGGGACAGACTTTGGTCTACACCTTC

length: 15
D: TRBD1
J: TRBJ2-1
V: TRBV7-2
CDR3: CASSLITGGYNEQFF
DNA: TGTGCCAGCAGCTTAATTACAGGGGGATACAATGAGCAGTTCTTC

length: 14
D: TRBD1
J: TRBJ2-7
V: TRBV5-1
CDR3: CASSLGDRANEQYF
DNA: TGCGCCAGCAGCCTAGGAGACAGGGCCAACGAGCAGTACTTC

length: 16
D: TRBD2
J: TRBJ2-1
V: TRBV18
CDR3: CASSPILAGGANEQFF
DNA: TGTGCCAGCTCACCCATACTAGCGGGAGGGGCGAATGAGCAGTTCTTC

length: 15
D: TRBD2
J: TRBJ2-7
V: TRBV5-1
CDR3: CASSPGLVGRNEQYF
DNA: TGCGCCAGCAGCCCCGGACTAGTGGGTCGCAACGAGCAGTACTTC

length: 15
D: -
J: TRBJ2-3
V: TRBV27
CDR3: CASSSDMPSTDTQYF
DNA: TGTGCCAGCAGTTCGGACATGCCTAGCACAGATACGCAGTATTTT

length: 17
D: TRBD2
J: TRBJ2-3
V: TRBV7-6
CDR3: CASSLGLVAGGTDTQYF
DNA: TGTGCCAGCAGCTTAGGCCTAGTAGCGGGGGGGACAGATACGCAGTATTTT

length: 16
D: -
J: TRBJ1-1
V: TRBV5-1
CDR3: CASSLGWGEMNTEAFF
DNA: TGCGCCAGCAGCTTGGGGTGGGGGGAAATGAACACTGAAGCTTTCTTT

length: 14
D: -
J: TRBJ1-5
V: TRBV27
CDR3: CASSQGRGNQPQHF
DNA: TGTGCCAGCAGCCAAGGACGGGGAAATCAGCCCCAGCATTTT

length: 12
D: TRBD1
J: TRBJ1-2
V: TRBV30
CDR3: CAWSQGAGGYTF
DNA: TGTGCCTGGAGCCAGGGGGCAGGGGGCTACACCTTC

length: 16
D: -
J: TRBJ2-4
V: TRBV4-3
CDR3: CASSQDLKGPKNIQYF
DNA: TGCGCCAGCAGCCAAGATTTGAAGGGGCCCAAAAACATTCAGTACTTC

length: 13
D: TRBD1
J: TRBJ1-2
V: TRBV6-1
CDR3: CASRSGGDYGYTF
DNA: TGTGCCAGCAGATCAGGGGGCGACTATGGCTACACCTTC

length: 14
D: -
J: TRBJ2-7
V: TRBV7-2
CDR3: CASSLAMLAVEQYF
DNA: TGTGCCAGCAGCTTAGCAATGTTGGCTGTCGAGCAGTACTTC

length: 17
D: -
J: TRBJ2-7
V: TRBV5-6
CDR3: CASSLGQVENMRYEQYF
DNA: TGTGCCAGCAGCTTGGGACAGGTTGAAAACATGCGCTACGAGCAGTACTTC

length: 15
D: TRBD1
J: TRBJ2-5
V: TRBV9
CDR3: CASSVADRDWETQYF
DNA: TGTGCCAGCAGCGTAGCGGACAGGGACTGGGAGACCCAGTACTTC

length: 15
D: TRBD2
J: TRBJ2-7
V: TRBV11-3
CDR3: CASSALAGPPYEQYF
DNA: TGTGCCAGCAGCGCACTAGCGGGTCCTCCCTACGAGCAGTACTTC

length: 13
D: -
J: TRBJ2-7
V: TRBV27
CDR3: CASSPRGKYEQYF
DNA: TGTGCCAGCAGTCCCCGCGGTAAATACGAGCAGTACTTC

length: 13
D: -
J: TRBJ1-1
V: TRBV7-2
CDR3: CASSSRGGTEAFF
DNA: TGTGCCAGCAGCTCTAGGGGTGGAACTGAAGCTTTCTTT

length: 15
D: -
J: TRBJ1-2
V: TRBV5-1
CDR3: CASSLETGPPYGYTF
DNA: TGCGCCAGCAGCTTGGAGACAGGCCCCCCCTATGGCTACACCTTC

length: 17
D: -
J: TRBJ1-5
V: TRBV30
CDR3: CAWSPSGRTFINQPQHF
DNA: TGTGCCTGGAGCCCTTCGGGGAGAACCTTCATAAATCAGCCCCAGCATTTT

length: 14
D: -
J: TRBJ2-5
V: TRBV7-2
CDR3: CASSLDRGWETQYF
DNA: TGTGCCAGCAGCTTAGACCGAGGTTGGGAGACCCAGTACTTC

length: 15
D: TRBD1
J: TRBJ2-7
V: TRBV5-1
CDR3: CASSLWTGALDEQYF
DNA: TGCGCCAGCAGCCTCTGGACAGGGGCCCTTGACGAGCAGTACTTC

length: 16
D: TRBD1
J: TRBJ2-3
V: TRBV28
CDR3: CASREGLGQGTDTQYF
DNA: TGTGCCAGCAGAGAGGGATTGGGACAGGGGACAGATACGCAGTATTTT

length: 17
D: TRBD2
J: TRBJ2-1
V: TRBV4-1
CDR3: CASSQDATSGRSGEQFF
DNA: TGCGCCAGCAGCCAAGATGCTACTAGCGGGAGATCCGGCGAGCAGTTCTTC

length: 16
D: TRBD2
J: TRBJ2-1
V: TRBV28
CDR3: CASSPSGAGVWSEQFF
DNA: TGTGCCAGCAGTCCAAGCGGAGCGGGAGTATGGAGTGAGCAGTTCTTC